This TCR beta chain was found in a study of molecular identifiers for immune sequencing clone quantification. This clonotype occurred many times. Its antigen is as yet unknown. Previously described methods and listed TCR primers were employed for the bulk TCR libraries. TCRdb itself ran the PCR reads through MiXCR, one entry per CDR3 protein. The sample records more than 60,000 distinct CDR3 sequences, 15% to 20% being singletons. Overall study findings and caveats: Clones of above 20 RNA copies carried over 97% of effector molecules; in naive cells they carried under 1%.

Germline assignment: CDR1 MGHRA and CDR2 YSYEKL. J gave up 4 bases and V 0 bases, and 3 bases lay outside the gene matches. The CDR3 is made up of 16 amino acids. The genes are TRBV4-1 and TRBJ2-2; 9 nucleotides line up with TRBD2. The sequence was obtained from a human donor in good health. Some libraries in this study had Jurkat cell RNA spiked in. The specimen was naive CD8+ T cells from blood, with Jurkat cell RNA spiked in. The subset denotes: FACS-sorted CD8+CD4-CCR7+CD45RA+ naive T cells. Here the CDR3 reads CASSQELAGATGELFF. CDR3 bases: TGCGCCAGCAGCCAAGAGTTAGCGGGAGCCACCGGGGAGCTGTTTTTT.